Listed below are T cell receptor beta chains from one sample, sequenced in a study of blood T cell repertoires in COVID-19. Libraries were prepared by immunoSEQ multiplex PCR; TCRdb keeps only in-frame clonotypes and omits some of them. This table has hundreds of thousands of clones, roughly nine tenths appearing once. Material for sequencing was peripheral blood. The receptors were gathered from a man aged 18 to 30 with COVID-19, enrolled during active disease. Each CDR3 is given with its conserved first and last residue. D genes are given only for firm matches. Size tells how often a clone was seen (once, few, many) or the class of an expanded clone, and some rows leave it out.

v_gene,abundance,d_gene,len,j_gene,CDR3nt,CDR3aa
TRBV27,NA,TRBD1,16,TRBJ1-2,TGTGCCAGCAGTTTCATACTAGGGGGCCCCATCCTTGGCTACACCTTC,CASSFILGGPILGYTF
TRBV6-5,NA,NA,11,TRBJ2-7,TGTGCCAGCAGTTCCCCAGACGAGCAGTACTTC,CASSSPDEQYF
TRBV19,NA,TRBD1,15,TRBJ2-7,TGTGCCAGTAGTATCACAGGGGGCCTATCCTACGAGCAGTACTTC,CASSITGGLSYEQYF
TRBV3-1/TRBV3-2,NA,NA,14,TRBJ2-7,TGTGCCAGCAGCCAAGTTCTCAGGGTGGACGAGCAGTACTTC,CASSQVLRVDEQYF
TRBV5-6,NA,TRBD1,14,TRBJ1-6,TGTGCCAGCAGCACAGGACAGGATGGTTCACCCCTCCACTTT,CASSTGQDGSPLHF
TRBV5-1,NA,NA,15,TRBJ2-2,TGCGCCAGCAGCTTGGCAGGCCTTTCAGCCGGGGAGCTGTTTTTT,CASSLAGLSAGELFF
TRBV20-1,NA,NA,11,TRBJ1-6,TGCAGTGTGGGCCTTAATTCACCCCTCCACTTT,CSVGLNSPLHF
TRBV27,NA,NA,14,TRBJ1-4,TGTGCCAGCAGAACAGGGACCACTAATGAAAAACTGTTTTTT,CASRTGTTNEKLFF
TRBV14,NA,TRBD2,15,TRBJ2-1,TGTGCCAGCAGCTTTCTAGCGGGAGCCTACAATGAGCAGTTCTTC,CASSFLAGAYNEQFF
TRBV19,NA,NA,14,TRBJ1-2,TGTGCCAGTGGAACAGGAGCTACTAACTATGGCTACACCTTC,CASGTGATNYGYTF
TRBV5-1,NA,NA,15,TRBJ1-2,TGCGCCAGCAGCTTGGAAGGGGGAAGGTGGTATGGCTACACCTTC,CASSLEGGRWYGYTF
TRBV5-6,few,TRBD1,12,TRBJ1-3,TGTGCCAGCAGCTTGGCCGAGGGGGCGGAGTATTTT,CASSLAEGAEYF
TRBV2,NA,TRBD1,14,TRBJ2-7,TGTGCCAGCAGTGTTGGACAGGGTATCCTGGAGCAGTACTTC,CASSVGQGILEQYF
TRBV6-5,NA,TRBD1,15,TRBJ1-5,TGTGCCAGCAGTCTCGCCGGGACAGGGAATCAGCCCCAGCATTTT,CASSLAGTGNQPQHF
TRBV7-8,NA,TRBD2,13,TRBJ2-1,TGTGCCAGCTCGAAGGGAGGGTTGAATGAGCAGTTCTTC,CASSKGGLNEQFF
TRBV10-1,NA,TRBD1,14,TRBJ2-4,TGCGCCAGCAGTCCCGGGACAGGGAAAAACATTCAGTACTTC,CASSPGTGKNIQYF
TRBV5-6,once,NA,12,TRBJ2-1,TGTGCCAGCAGCTTGGACCCGGGAGTGCTGTTCTTC,CASSLDPGVLFF
TRBV13,NA,NA,13,TRBJ2-5,TGTGCCAGCAGCTTACCCGGGGGAGAGACCCAGTACTTC,CASSLPGGETQYF
TRBV5-1,NA,NA,12,TRBJ2-2,TGCGCCAGCAGCTTGGCGGGCGGGGAGCTGTTTTTT,CASSLAGGELFF
TRBV7-2,NA,NA,13,TRBJ2-7,TGTGCCAGCAGCTCAAGGACTGATTACGAGCAGTACTTC,CASSSRTDYEQYF
TRBV13,NA,NA,14,TRBJ1-6,TGTGCCAGCAGCTTAGAGCTGGGGAGTTCACCCCTCCACTTT,CASSLELGSSPLHF
TRBV7-9,NA,NA,11,TRBJ2-1,TGTGCCAGCAGCTCAGGGTATGAGCAGTTCTTC,CASSSGYEQFF
TRBV4-2,NA,NA,13,TRBJ2-7,TGTGCCAGCAGCCACGGGGGGCGTTACGAGCAGTACTTC,CASSHGGRYEQYF
TRBV6-1,NA,TRBD2,16,TRBJ2-3,TGTGCCAGCAGTGAAAACCCGGGGACTAACACAGATACGCAGTATTTT,CASSENPGTNTDTQYF
TRBV7-9,NA,NA,15,TRBJ2-5,TGTGCCAGCAGCTTAGCGTCCGTGGCCCAAGAGACCCAGTACTTC,CASSLASVAQETQYF
TRBV6-4,once,NA,11,TRBJ2-3,TGTGCCAGCAAAGGAGGTGATACGCAGTATTTT,CASKGGDTQYF
TRBV13,NA,NA,13,TRBJ1-1,TGTGCCAGCACCCAGGACTATATGGCTGAAGCTTTCTTT,CASTQDYMAEAFF
TRBV19,NA,NA,15,TRBJ1-2,TGTGCCAGTAGTATTCTGTCTCAGGGCCCCTATGGCTACACCTTC,CASSILSQGPYGYTF
TRBV7-9,NA,NA,15,TRBJ2-1,TGTGCCAGCAGCCTAAACCTGAGGTATCAAAATGAGCAGTTCTTC,CASSLNLRYQNEQFF
TRBV2,NA,TRBD1,15,TRBJ1-5,TGTGCCAGCAGTGAATGGGGACAGTACAATCAGCCCCAGCATTTT,CASSEWGQYNQPQHF
TRBV4-1,few,NA,14,TRBJ1-2,TGCGCCAGCAGCCAAGGAGTTGGTCGCTATGGCTACACCTTC,CASSQGVGRYGYTF
TRBV11-3,NA,TRBD1,16,TRBJ2-1,TGTGCCAGCAGCCGAACGGGACAGGGGGCGCGCAATGAGCAGTTCTTC,CASSRTGQGARNEQFF
TRBV6-1,once,NA,15,TRBJ2-2,TGTGCCAGCAGTGAATACTCGGCGAACACCGGGGAGCTGTTTTTT,CASSEYSANTGELFF
TRBV7-9,NA,TRBD1,12,TRBJ1-2,TGTGCCAGCAGGGGGACAGCGGATGGCTACACCTTC,CASRGTADGYTF
TRBV9,NA,TRBD1,15,TRBJ2-3,TGTGCCAGCAGCCTCCAGGGGGCGCCCACAGATACGCAGTATTTT,CASSLQGAPTDTQYF
TRBV6-6,NA,NA,15,TRBJ2-7,TGTGCCAGCAGTTTCGGACAGGCCGGGGGCTACGAGCAGTACTTC,CASSFGQAGGYEQYF
TRBV5-1,NA,TRBD2,15,TRBJ2-6,TGCGCCAGCAGCGGCGGGAGGGTTGGGGCCAACGTCCTGACTTTC,CASSGGRVGANVLTF
TRBV4-1,NA,TRBD2,15,TRBJ2-1,TGCGCCAGCAGCCATTCTAGCGGGAGTCTCGGTGAGCAGTTCTTC,CASSHSSGSLGEQFF
TRBV5-6,NA,NA,15,TRBJ2-7,TGTGCCAGCAGCTTGGAGTTGACTCCTCCTGTGGAGCAGTACTTC,CASSLELTPPVEQYF
TRBV5-4,NA,TRBD1,17,TRBJ1-4,TGTGCCAGCAGCAAAAGACAGGGGGGAGTCGCTGGTGAAAAACTGTTTTTT,CASSKRQGGVAGEKLFF
TRBV25-1,NA,TRBD1,16,TRBJ1-1,TGTGCCAGCAGTTGGGCCGGGACAGCCTCCAATACTGAAGCTTTCTTT,CASSWAGTASNTEAFF
TRBV9,NA,NA,16,TRBJ2-2,TGTGCCAGCAGCGTGGGAGCAGGTTGGAACACCGGGGAGCTGTTTTTT,CASSVGAGWNTGELFF
TRBV3-1/TRBV3-2,many,NA,15,TRBJ1-1,TGTGCCAGCAGCCAGAAAAACAACAGGATCACTGAAGCTTTCTTT,CASSQKNNRITEAFF
TRBV15,NA,NA,16,TRBJ1-3,TGTGCCACCAGCAGAGATACAGGGTTAGGTGGAAACACCATATATTTT,CATSRDTGLGGNTIYF
TRBV10-2,once,NA,14,TRBJ2-3,TGCGCCAGCAGATCAAGCGGCCGCACAGATACGCAGTATTTT,CASRSSGRTDTQYF
TRBV2,NA,NA,16,TRBJ1-4,TGTGCCAGCAGTGTCGGAAGGTTTGGGGCAGTGGAAAAACTGTTTTTT,CASSVGRFGAVEKLFF
TRBV24-1,NA,NA,12,TRBJ1-2,TGTGCCACCAGTGAGGCAGCGGGTGGCTACACCTTC,CATSEAAGGYTF
TRBV2,NA,NA,14,TRBJ2-3,TGTGCCAGCAGACGGGATGTTCGCACAGATACGCAGTATTTT,CASRRDVRTDTQYF
TRBV27,NA,TRBD1,13,TRBJ2-2,TGTGCCAGCAACCGACAGGGCACCGGGGAGCTGTTTTTT,CASNRQGTGELFF
TRBV10-1,NA,NA,14,TRBJ1-6,TGCGCCAGCAGTGAGTTCCCGGGATATTCACCCCTCCACTTT,CASSEFPGYSPLHF
TRBV5-1,NA,TRBD2,14,TRBJ2-5,TGCGCCAGCAGTTTCGGACTAGTAGAGGAGACCCAGTACTTC,CASSFGLVEETQYF
TRBV5-1,NA,TRBD2,15,TRBJ2-2,TGCGCCAGCAGTTCGGGAGGAGCACTGACCGGGGAGCTGTTTTTT,CASSSGGALTGELFF
TRBV30,NA,NA,13,TRBJ1-3,TGTGCCACGATGCTGGGCGTTGCAAACACCATATATTTT,CATMLGVANTIYF
TRBV24-1,NA,TRBD1,16,TRBJ2-2,TGTGCCACCAGTGACCCCTCCGGACAGGGGGTCGGGGAGCTGTTTTTT,CATSDPSGQGVGELFF
TRBV14,NA,NA,13,TRBJ1-1,TGTGCCAGCAGTCTCTCAGGGAACACTGAAGCTTTCTTT,CASSLSGNTEAFF